This T cell receptor (beta chain) was found in a study of blood T cell repertoires in COVID-19. Study processing details: The authors estimated nucleated cell counts from reference gene primer amplification. Only in-frame clones appear in the TCRdb table, and some are missing; sequencing was by immunoSEQ multiplex PCR. Clone size and V and J calls were adopted from that table, with D and trimming inferred from the DNA. The sample holds 200,000 or so clones, roughly 80% seen once. Two negative PCRs, clearance, or symptom resolution had been documented for recovered Cohort 3 donors. The V and J ends lost 3 bases and 5 bases, in that order; junction bases with no gene match: 8. This CDR3 comprises 15 residues. Germline V gives CDR1 KGHSH, CDR2 LQKENI.

The sequence derives from a man aged 55 to 70 who had recovered from COVID-19. The chain combines TRBV18 with TRBJ1-2; 8 bases match TRBD1. Source material: PBMCs or T cells enriched from blood (not recorded which). CDR3 amino acids: CASSPPAGGRYGYTF. CDR3 DNA sequence: TGTGCCAGCTCACCCCCGGCAGGGGGCAGATATGGCTACACCTTC. The full variable domain, completed using reference TRBV18 and TRBJ1-2, is NAGVMQNPRHLVRRRGQEARLRCSPMKGHSHVYWYRQLPEEGLKFMVYLQKENIIDESGMPKERFSAEFPKEGPSILRIQQVVRGDSAAYFCASSPPAGGRYGYTFGSGTRLTVV.